Reported below is one TCR beta chain. The sample comes from a study of OX40 agonist ivuxolimab in advanced cancers. Study background: Treatment received earlier with anti-PD-1, anti-PD-L1 or anti-CTLA-4 agents was allowed, and approximately 40% had some. Patients achieving partial responses numbered three: one hepatocellular carcinoma case and two cutaneous melanoma cases.

The assay was immunoSEQ multiplex PCR, and TCRdb's table has in-frame clones only and misses some. The sample has about 53,000 clones, 84% seen once. The CDR3 is 16 amino acids. CDR1 SGDLS and CDR2 YYNGEE come from the germline V gene. J lost 9 bases, V lost 0 bases, and 12 bases had no gene match. The TCR was taken from an adult with an advanced solid tumor such as melanoma, head and neck, liver or kidney cancer. The rearrangement uses TRBV9 and TRBJ2-1; TRBD2 aligns across 7 bases. The source material was CD4+ or CD8+ T cells sorted from blood, sampled in a trial of the OX40 agonist ivuxolimab. The CDR3 protein is CASSVDGAGRMGEQFF. The CDR3, as DNA: TGTGCCAGCAGCGTAGATGGAGCGGGACGCATGGGTGAGCAGTTCTTC.